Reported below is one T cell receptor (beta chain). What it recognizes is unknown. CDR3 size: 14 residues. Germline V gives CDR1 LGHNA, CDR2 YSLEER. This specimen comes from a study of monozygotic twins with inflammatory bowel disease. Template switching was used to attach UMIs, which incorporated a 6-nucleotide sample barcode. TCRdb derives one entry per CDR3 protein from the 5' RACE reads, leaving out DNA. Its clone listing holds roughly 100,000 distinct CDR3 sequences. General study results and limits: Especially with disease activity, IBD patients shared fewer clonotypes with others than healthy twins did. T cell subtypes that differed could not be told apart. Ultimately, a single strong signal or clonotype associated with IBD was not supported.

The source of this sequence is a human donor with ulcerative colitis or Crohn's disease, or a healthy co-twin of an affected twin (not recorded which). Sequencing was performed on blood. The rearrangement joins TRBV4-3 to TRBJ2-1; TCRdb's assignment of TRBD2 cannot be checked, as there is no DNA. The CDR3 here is CASSTSGGANEQFF.